The sequence of this TCR beta chain was determined in a study of radiation and T cells in renal cell carcinoma. As for time point: baseline pretreatment blood. The treatment denotes: 15 Gy SBRT to primary tumor, nephrectomy 4 weeks later. Blood was sampled at baseline, 2 weeks and 4 weeks after SBRT. Clear cell pathology was present in this patient's renal cell carcinoma. General observations from the study: Top tumor clonotypes rose in blood 2 weeks post-radiation, then contracted. Without pretreatment biopsies, baseline tumor clonotype presence was undetermined.

For this clone: Its target is not known.

Libraries were prepared by immunoSEQ multiplex PCR; TCRdb keeps only in-frame clonotypes and omits some of them. Found here are approximately 100,000 clones, about 86% of them singletons; the top ten hold 7% to 9%. The TCR originated in a man aged 50 or older with renal cell carcinoma. The sequencing used blood, collected from a patient whose treatment included radiotherapy and nephrectomy.

CDR3 residues: CASSERGLGYNEQFF. CDR3 nucleotide sequence: TGTGCCAGCAGCGAGAGGGGGCTGGGTTACAATGAGCAGTTCTTC. J is TRBJ2-1 and V is TRBV9; 7 bases align to TRBD1. The germline V gene encodes CDR1 SGDLS and CDR2 YYNGEE. This CDR3 spans 15 amino acids. V lost 3 bases and J lost 4; bases outside the gene matches: 7. The variable domain in full, completed from reference TRBV9 and TRBJ2-1, reads DSGVTQTPKHLITATGQRVTLRCSPRSGDLSVYWYQQSLDQGLQFLIQYYNGEERAKGNILERFSAQQFPDLHSELNLSSLELGDSALYFCASSERGLGYNEQFFGPGTRLTVL.